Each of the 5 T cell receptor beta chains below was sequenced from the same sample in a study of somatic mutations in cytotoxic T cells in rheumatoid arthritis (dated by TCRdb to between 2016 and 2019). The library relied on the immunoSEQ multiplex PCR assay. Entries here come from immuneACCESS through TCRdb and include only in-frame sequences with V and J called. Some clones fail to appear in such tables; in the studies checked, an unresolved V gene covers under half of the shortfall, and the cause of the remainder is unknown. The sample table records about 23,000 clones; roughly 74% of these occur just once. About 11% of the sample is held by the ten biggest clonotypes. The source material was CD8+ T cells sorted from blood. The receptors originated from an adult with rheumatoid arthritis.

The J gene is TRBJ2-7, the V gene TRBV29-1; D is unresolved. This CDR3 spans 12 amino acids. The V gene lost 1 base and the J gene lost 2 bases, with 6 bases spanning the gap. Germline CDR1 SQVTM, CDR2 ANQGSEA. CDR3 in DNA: TGCAGCGTTGAAGGCTCTACCTACGAGCAGTACTTC. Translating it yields CSVEGSTYEQYF.

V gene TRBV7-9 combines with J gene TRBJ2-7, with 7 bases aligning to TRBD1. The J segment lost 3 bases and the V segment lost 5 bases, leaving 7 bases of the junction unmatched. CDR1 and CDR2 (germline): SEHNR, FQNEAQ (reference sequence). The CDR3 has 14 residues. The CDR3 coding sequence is TGTGCCAGCAGCCCACAGGGGACAGACTACGAGCAGTACTTC. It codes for CASSPQGTDYEQYF. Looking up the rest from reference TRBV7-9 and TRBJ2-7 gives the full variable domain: DTGVSQNPRHKITKRGQNVTFRCDPISEHNRLYWYRQTLGQGPEFLTYFQNEAQLEKSRLLSDRFSAERPKGSFSTLEIQRTEQGDSAMYLCASSPQGTDYEQYFGPGTRLTVT.

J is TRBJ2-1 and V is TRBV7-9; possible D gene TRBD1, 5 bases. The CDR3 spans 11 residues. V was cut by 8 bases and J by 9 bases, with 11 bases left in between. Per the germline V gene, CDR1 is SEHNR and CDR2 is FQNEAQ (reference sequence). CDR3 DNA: TGTGCCAGCCCATGGGGCAGTGAGCAGTTCTTC. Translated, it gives CASPWGSEQFF.

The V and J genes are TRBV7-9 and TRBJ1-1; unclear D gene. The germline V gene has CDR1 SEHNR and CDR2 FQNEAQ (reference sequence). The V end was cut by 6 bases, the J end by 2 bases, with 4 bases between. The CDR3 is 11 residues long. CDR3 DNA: TGTGCCAGCAGATTCAACACTGAAGCTTTCTTT. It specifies CASRFNTEAFF.

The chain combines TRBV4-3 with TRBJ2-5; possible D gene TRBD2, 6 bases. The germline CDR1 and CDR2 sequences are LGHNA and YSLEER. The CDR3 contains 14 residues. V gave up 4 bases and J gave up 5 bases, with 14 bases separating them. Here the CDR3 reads CASSPRLVQETQYF. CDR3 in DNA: TGCGCCAGCAGCCCCAGACTAGTTCAGGAGACCCAGTACTTC.